The 20 T cell receptor beta chains listed next were all sequenced from one sample in a study of T cells after yellow fever vaccination. TCRdb ran MiXCR on the 5' RACE reads and lists one entry per CDR3 protein. This table has roughly 350,000 distinct CDR3 sequences, approximately 4% appearing once. Sequencing was performed on PBMCs, taken 5 days after the yellow fever booster vaccination. The receptor set was obtained from a man aged 18 to 35 who received the YFV17D yellow fever vaccine.

This clonotype came up a few times. The chain employs TRBV27 and TRBJ1-6; D perhaps matches TRBD1 (5 bases). The CDR3 spans 15 residues. V was clipped by 3 bases and J by 5 bases, with 11 bases between them. Germline-derived CDR1 and CDR2 are MNHEY and SMNVEV (reference sequence). The CDR3, as DNA: TGTGCCAGCAGTTTTTTGGGACGTGATAATTCACCCCTCCACTTT. It is translated as CASSFLGRDNSPLHF.

This sequence joins TRBV12-3 or TRBV12-4 and TRBJ1-1, with D perhaps matching TRBD1 (5 bases). V was cut by 7 bases and J by 3 bases, with 12 bases left in between. The CDR3 is 13 residues long. CDR3 bases: TGTGCCAGCACGATAGGAGGGGACACTGAAGCTTTCTTT. Amino acids: CASTIGGDTEAFF.

The sample holds a few counts of this clonotype. The chain links TRBV6-5 to TRBJ1-5; TRBD1 agrees at 7 bases. The CDR3 loop spans 15 amino acids. From germline, CDR1 is MNHEY and CDR2 SVGAGI. With 5 bases clipped from V and 7 bases from J, the junction kept 11 bases outside the gene matches. The CDR3 DNA reads TGTGCCAGCAGTAAACTCCGGGACAGTTGGCAGCCCCAGCATTTT. This gives the protein CASSKLRDSWQPQHF.

This clonotype was recorded a few times. The chain couples TRBV5-1 to TRBJ1-1; D gene ambiguous. V was clipped by 0 bases and J by 1 base, with 10 bases between them. The germline gives CDR1 SGHRS, CDR2 YFSETQ. The CDR3 loop spans 15 amino acids. CDR3: CASSLVGPGNTEAFF. CDR3 bases: TGCGCCAGCAGCTTGGTAGGGCCAGGGAACACTGAAGCTTTCTTT.

The chain uses TRBV5-4 and TRBJ2-7; D may correspond to TRBD1 or TRBD2 (5 bases each). The CDR3 extends over 14 amino acids. V gave up 0 bases and J gave up 6 bases, with 13 bases separating them. The germline CDR1 and CDR2 sequences are SGHNT and YYREEE (reference sequence). The CDR3 DNA is TGTGCCAGCAGCTTGGGGGGACCAGATTTCGAGCAGTACTTC. Encoded protein: CASSLGGPDFEQYF.

In nucleotides, the CDR3 is TGCGCCAGCAGCTTGGCGGTAGCGGGGGCCTCAGATACGCAGTATTTT. This translates into CASSLAVAGASDTQYF. V and J are TRBV5-1 and TRBJ2-3; 9 bases map to TRBD2. This CDR3 contains 16 residues. The V segment lost 0 bases and the J segment 4 bases; nucleotides outside the gene matches: 6. From germline, CDR1 is SGHRS and CDR2 YFSETQ.

This chain connects TRBV10-3 to TRBJ2-6; D gene unclear. V lost 3 bases and J 0 bases, leaving 3 bases between the germline ends. Germline CDR1 reads ENHRY; CDR2 reads SYGVKD. The CDR3 sequence is 14 residues long. CDR3 residues: CAISDDSGANVLTF. For the CDR3, the DNA is TGTGCCATCAGTGACGACTCTGGGGCCAACGTCCTGACTTTC.

This clonotype was seen repeatedly, ten times or more. This chain joins TRBV12-3 or TRBV12-4 and TRBJ1-1, with TRBD1 as a possible D gene (5 bases). Deletions cut 10 bases from V and 7 bases from J, with 13 bases between. The CDR3 is made up of 11 amino acids. The CDR3 DNA is TGTGCCACCCAAACAGGAATTGAAGCTTTCTTT. This gives the protein CATQTGIEAFF.

CDR3 in DNA: TGTGCCAGCAGCTCCCAGAGGGGCCAAGAGACCCAGTACTTC. It codes for CASSSQRGQETQYF. The chain combines TRBV12-3 or TRBV12-4 with TRBJ2-5; the D gene could be TRBD1 or TRBD2 (5 bases each). V dropped 6 bases and J dropped 1 base, with 12 bases sitting between them. CDR3 size: 14 residues.

The gene calls are TRBV10-3 and TRBJ1-5, with 8 nucleotides matching TRBD1. Per the germline V gene, CDR1 is ENHRY and CDR2 is SYGVKD. The CDR3 loop spans 13 amino acids. The J segment lost 5 bases and the V segment lost 6 bases, leaving 3 bases of the junction unmatched. The CDR3 DNA sequence: TGTGCCATCAGAGGACAGGGCGATCAGCCCCAGCATTTT. Amino acid sequence: CAIRGQGDQPQHF.

This clonotype was observed many times. The V gene is TRBV4-1, the J gene TRBJ1-5; unclear D gene. The V end lost 2 bases, the J end lost 7 bases, and 18 bases lay between the germline ends. CDR1 and CDR2 from the germline V gene are MGHRA and YSYEKL. The CDR3 loop spans 16 amino acids. The DNA of the CDR3 is TGCGCCAGCAGCCAACTCCCACTCGGAGGGTGGCAGCCCCAGCATTTT. It yields the protein CASSQLPLGGWQPQHF.

The chain uses TRBV5-5 and TRBJ1-2; no clear D gene. This CDR3 region has 15 residues. V lost 4 bases to trimming and J lost 3 bases, with 16 bases between them. Germline V gives CDR1 SGHKS, CDR2 YYEKEE (reference sequence). DNA for the CDR3: TGTGCCAGCAGCCCTCGACAAACACTATACTATGGCTACACCTTC. The encoded protein is CASSPRQTLYYGYTF.

This clonotype appeared a few times. This sequence joins TRBV11-2 and TRBJ2-1; D remains unclear. CDR3 length: 13 residues. Deletions cut 1 base from V and 7 bases from J, with 8 bases between. Germline V gives CDR1 SGHAT, CDR2 FQNNGV. This CDR3 reads CASSLVIYNEQFF. The CDR3 nucleotides are TGTGCCAGCAGCTTAGTGATCTATAATGAGCAGTTCTTC.

The V call is TRBV7-8, the J call TRBJ1-1; D not certain. Trimming stripped 5 bases from V and 0 bases from J, with 13 bases between. Per the germline V gene, CDR1 is SGHVS and CDR2 is FQNEAQ. This CDR3 comprises 15 residues. The CDR3 DNA reads TGTGCCAGCAGCCCCCGTGAACAGATGAACACTGAAGCTTTCTTT. This gives the protein CASSPREQMNTEAFF.

The chain employs TRBV10-3 and TRBJ2-2; 12 bases match TRBD2. The J segment lost 4 bases and the V segment lost 6 bases, leaving 18 bases of the junction unmatched. The germline CDR1 and CDR2 sequences are ENHRY and SYGVKD. The CDR3 has 20 amino acids. CDR3 amino acids: CAIREQSTSGGPRGTGELFF. CDR3 sequence (DNA): TGTGCCATCAGGGAGCAGAGTACTAGCGGGGGGCCTCGTGGCACCGGGGAGCTGTTTTTT.

The sample holds many counts of this clonotype. The chain recombines TRBV12-3 or TRBV12-4 with TRBJ2-7; D gene uncertain. The CDR3 runs to 15 residues. The V end lost 3 bases, the J end lost 0 bases, and 12 bases lay between the germline ends. CDR3 in DNA: TGTGCCAGCAGTTTTAGTAGGTCAAACTCCTACGAGCAGTACTTC. This gives the protein CASSFSRSNSYEQYF.

This clonotype was counted only a few times. The chain has TRBV2 and TRBJ1-5; D gene ambiguous. Germline CDR1 and CDR2: SNHLY and FYNNEI. This CDR3 region has 15 residues. Trimming stripped 3 bases from V and 0 bases from J, with 9 bases between. The CDR3 loop is CASSEGPYSNQPQHF. In nucleotides, the CDR3 is TGTGCCAGCAGTGAGGGTCCTTATAGCAATCAGCCCCAGCATTTT.

This clonotype was recorded a few times. The V and J genes are TRBV11-2 and TRBJ1-4; D remains unclear. V was pared by 1 base and J by 8 bases, with 14 bases between. CDR1 and CDR2 from the germline V gene are SGHAT and FQNNGV. The CDR3 covers 15 residues. In DNA form, the CDR3 reads TGTGCCAGCAGCTTAGGTAGTGGCGTGCGGGAAAAACTGTTTTTT. This codes for CASSLGSGVREKLFF.

This clonotype has just a few counts. The CDR3 reads CARVGGNTEAFF. Here the CDR3 DNA reads TGTGCCAGGGTTGGGGGGAACACTGAAGCTTTCTTT. J is TRBJ1-1 and V is TRBV7-2; D is possibly TRBD1 (5 bases). The V and J ends lost 9 bases and 1 base respectively, with 9 bases between them. The CDR3 runs to 12 residues. CDR1 is SGHTA and CDR2 is FQGNSA in the germline V gene.

Only a few counts were recorded for this clonotype. The rearrangement links TRBV7-2 to TRBJ2-2, with 10 nucleotides matching TRBD2. J lost 7 bases, V lost 3 bases, and 20 bases had no gene match. The CDR3 loop spans 20 amino acids. Germline V gene data show CDR1 as SGHTA and CDR2 as FQGNSA. CDR3 sequence: CASSFPGERGGWREFGELFF. CDR3 DNA: TGTGCCAGCAGCTTCCCGGGGGAGCGGGGGGGCTGGAGGGAATTCGGGGAGCTGTTTTTT.